This is a list of T cell receptor beta chains from one sample in a study of siplizumab effects on memory and regulatory T cells. Data came from immunoSEQ multiplex PCR; TCRdb stores just in-frame clones and leaves some out. The sample has tens of thousands of clones, approximately 95% seen once. Sequences were obtained from non-Treg CD4+ T cells sorted from blood. Source of these receptors: a human donor in good health. Both conserved end residues are part of each CDR3. The D gene is left open where the match is weak. Only part of the rows carry a size: once, few, many, or a class if the clone is expanded.

>.|TRBV5-5|TRBJ2-1|.
CASSHGTQIYNEQFF
TGTGCCAGCAGCCATGGGACTCAGATATACAATGAGCAGTTCTTC
>.|TRBV21-1|TRBJ2-1|.
CASRPGQGGGNEQFF
TGTGCCAGCAGACCGGGACAGGGTGGCGGCAATGAGCAGTTCTTC
>once|TRBV5-4|TRBJ2-5|TRBD2
CASSPGTSGHKTQYF
TGTGCCAGCAGCCCCGGGACTAGCGGTCATAAGACCCAGTACTTC
>.|TRBV18|TRBJ2-5|.
CASSRVETQYF
TGTGCCAGCTCACGGGTAGAGACCCAGTACTTC
>.|TRBV6-5|TRBJ1-4|TRBD1
CASRQGREKLFF
TGTGCCAGCAGACAGGGGAGGGAAAAACTGTTTTTT
>.|TRBV6-1|TRBJ1-2|TRBD1
CASSEARGTGVTF
TGTGCCAGCAGTGAAGCCCGAGGGACAGGGGTAACCTTC
>.|TRBV27|TRBJ1-5|.
CASSKGEINQPQHF
TGTGCCAGCAGTAAAGGGGAGATCAATCAGCCCCAGCATTTT
>once|TRBV5-6|TRBJ1-5|.
CASSLGTTNQPQHF
TGTGCCAGCAGCTTGGGGACAACCAATCAGCCCCAGCATTTT
>.|TRBV9|TRBJ2-3|TRBD2
CASASGGAKDTQYF
TGTGCCAGTGCTAGCGGGGGGGCCAAAGATACGCAGTATTTT
>once|TRBV11-3|TRBJ2-1|.
CASSRSRAGSSYNEQFF
TGTGCCAGCAGCCGATCCCGAGCAGGGAGCTCCTACAATGAGCAGTTCTTC
>.|TRBV5-1|TRBJ2-1|TRBD2
CASSLSGGGYNEQFF
TGCGCCAGCAGCCTCAGCGGCGGGGGGTACAATGAGCAGTTCTTC
>.|TRBV5-1|TRBJ2-4|.
CASRGPGSGAKNIQYF
TGCGCCAGCAGGGGGCCGGGCAGCGGGGCCAAAAACATTCAGTACTTC
>.|TRBV6-4|TRBJ1-5|.
CASSEGGGRNQPQHF
TGTGCCAGCAGTGAGGGAGGGGGACGCAATCAGCCCCAGCATTTT
>.|TRBV6-5|TRBJ2-7|TRBD2
CASSGLDISYEQYF
TGTGCCAGCAGCGGACTAGACATATCCTACGAGCAGTACTTC
>.|TRBV2|TRBJ1-1|TRBD1
CASKGATGQNTEAFF
TGTGCCAGCAAGGGGGCGACGGGCCAAAACACTGAAGCTTTCTTT
>.|TRBV7-6|TRBJ2-2|TRBD2
CASSQRGVNTGELFF
TGTGCCAGCAGCCAGCGGGGAGTGAACACCGGGGAGCTGTTTTTT
>.|TRBV19|TRBJ1-5|TRBD1
CATSHRGVGPQHF
TGTGCCACGTCCCACAGGGGTGTTGGGCCCCAGCATTTT
>once|TRBV10-3|TRBJ2-7|TRBD1
CAIRSGTGAYEQYF
TGTGCCATCAGGTCCGGGACAGGGGCCTACGAGCAGTACTTC
>.|TRBV28|TRBJ1-6|TRBD1
CASTKAGGGHSPLHF
TGTGCCAGCACCAAGGCAGGGGGGGGGCATTCACCCCTCCACTTT
>.|TRBV7-9|TRBJ1-2|TRBD1
CASSLGTGDGYTF
TGTGCCAGCAGCTTAGGGACAGGGGACGGCTACACCTTC
>.|TRBV20-1|TRBJ1-2|.
CSAWTSYGYTF
TGCAGTGCTTGGACAAGTTATGGCTACACCTTC
>.|TRBV27|TRBJ1-1|TRBD1
CASSWGQGWATEAFF
TGTGCCAGCAGTTGGGGACAGGGGTGGGCCACTGAAGCTTTCTTT
>once|TRBV25-1|TRBJ1-1|.
CASSEGLGSGTEAFF
TGTGCCAGCAGTGAAGGGTTGGGGAGTGGCACTGAAGCTTTCTTT
>.|TRBV11-1|TRBJ1-2|TRBD1
CASSPGTVYGYTF
TGTGCCAGCAGCCCCGGGACAGTCTATGGCTACACCTTC
>.|TRBV6-6|TRBJ1-6|TRBD1
CASSLTGLNSPLHF
TGTGCCAGCTCCCTGACAGGGCTCAATTCACCCCTCCACTTT
>.|TRBV27|TRBJ1-2|.
CASSSSGAWYGYTF
.
>.|TRBV6-1|TRBJ1-5|.
CASKGGNQPQHF
TGTGCCAGCAAAGGGGGCAATCAGCCCCAGCATTTT
>.|TRBV10-3|TRBJ1-1|TRBD1
CAISAGTGSFF
TGTGCCATCAGTGCTGGGACAGGGAGTTTCTTT
>.|TRBV9|TRBJ1-3|TRBD1
CASSATGESGNTIYF
TGTGCCAGCAGCGCTACAGGGGAATCTGGAAACACCATATATTTT
>.|TRBV7-9|TRBJ2-7|TRBD2
CASSFVSGNRFYEQYF
TGTGCCAGCAGCTTCGTTAGCGGGAATCGCTTCTACGAGCAGTACTTC
>.|TRBV10-3|TRBJ2-1|.
CAISESVIDEQFF
TGTGCCATCAGTGAGTCTGTGATCGATGAGCAGTTCTTC
>.|TRBV4-1|TRBJ2-2|.
CASSFDRSTGELFF
TGCGCCAGCAGCTTTGACAGGAGCACCGGGGAGCTGTTTTTT
>few|TRBV5-1|TRBJ1-2|TRBD1
CASSLAGTGGGYTF
TGCGCCAGCAGCTTGGCCGGGACAGGGGGCGGCTACACCTTC
>.|TRBV6-1|TRBJ1-1|.
CASSVGKTEAFF
TGTGCCAGCAGTGTAGGGAAAACTGAAGCTTTCTTT
>.|TRBV7-9|TRBJ2-2|.
CASSLDLEVDTGELFF
TGTGCCAGCAGCTTAGACCTCGAGGTGGACACCGGGGAGCTGTTTTTT